Below, one T cell receptor beta chain is given with its context. No antigen is known for it. The CDR3 covers 16 residues. With 4 bases clipped from V and 1 base from J, the junction kept 7 bases outside the gene matches. Germline V gene lookup returns CDR1 ENHRY and CDR2 SYGVKD. The primer mix had 60 Vbeta and 13 Jbeta primers. Assay: immunoSEQ multiplex PCR; the TCRdb copy retains only in-frame clones and omits some. There are around 140,000 clones in the sample; around two thirds occur only once, and around 2.5% lies in the top ten. The sample comes from a study of cytomegalovirus exposure and HLA in healthy donors. Overall study results and limits: A later look showed TCR association rates differing by HLA locus, highest for DRB1 and lowest for HLA-C.

V and J are TRBV10-3 and TRBJ2-7; 10 bases match TRBD1. Sequencing was carried out using PBMCs. The receptor comes from a woman in her 40s in good health and CMV-seronegative. The chain's CDR3 is CAISVSPGQGSYEQYF. Here the CDR3 DNA reads TGTGCCATCAGTGTTTCACCGGGACAGGGGTCCTACGAGCAGTACTTC.